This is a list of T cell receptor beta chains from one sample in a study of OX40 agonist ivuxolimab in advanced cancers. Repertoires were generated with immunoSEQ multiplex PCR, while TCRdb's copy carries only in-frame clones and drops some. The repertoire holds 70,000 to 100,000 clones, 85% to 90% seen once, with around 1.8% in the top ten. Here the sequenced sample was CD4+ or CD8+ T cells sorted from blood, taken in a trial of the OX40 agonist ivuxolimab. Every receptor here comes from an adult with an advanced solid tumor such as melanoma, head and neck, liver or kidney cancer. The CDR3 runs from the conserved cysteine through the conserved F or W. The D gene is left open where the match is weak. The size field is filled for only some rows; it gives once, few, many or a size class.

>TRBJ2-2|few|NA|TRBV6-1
CASSEHLDGELFF
TGTGCCAGCAGCGAACATCTTGACGGGGAGCTGTTTTTT
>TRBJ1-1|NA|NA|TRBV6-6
CASSYEGVTEAFF
TGTGCCAGCAGTTACGAAGGGGTCACTGAAGCTTTCTTT
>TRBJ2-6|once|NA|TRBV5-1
CASSLGGATDSGANVLTF
TGCGCCAGCAGCTTGGGAGGGGCGACGGACTCTGGGGCCAACGTCCTGACTTTC
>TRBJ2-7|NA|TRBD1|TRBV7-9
CASSKWTGEWNEQYF
TGTGCCAGCAGCAAATGGACAGGGGAATGGAACGAGCAGTACTTC
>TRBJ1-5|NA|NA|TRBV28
CASSLGAGAQGPQHF
TGTGCCAGCAGTTTAGGGGCGGGGGCTCAGGGGCCCCAGCATTTT
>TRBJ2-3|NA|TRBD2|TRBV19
CASSRGSGNAGTDTQYF
TGTGCCAGTAGTCGGGGTAGCGGGAATGCAGGCACAGATACGCAGTATTTT
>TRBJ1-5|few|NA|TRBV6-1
CASSPPNQPQHF
TGTGCCAGCAGCCCCCCTAATCAGCCCCAGCATTTT
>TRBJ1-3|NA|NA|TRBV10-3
CAITRDAGNTIYF
TGTGCCATCACCCGGGACGCTGGAAACACCATATATTTT
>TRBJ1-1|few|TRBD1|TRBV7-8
CASSGGGAGRDTEAFF
TGTGCCAGCAGCGGAGGGGGCGCAGGCAGAGACACTGAAGCTTTCTTT
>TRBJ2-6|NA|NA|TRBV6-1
CASSAMGGANVLTF
TGTGCCAGCAGCGCGATGGGTGGGGCCAACGTCCTGACTTTC
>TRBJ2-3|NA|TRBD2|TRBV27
CASSLLQAGGLYTQYF
TGTGCCAGCAGTTTACTTCAGGCGGGAGGGCTGTATACGCAGTATTTT
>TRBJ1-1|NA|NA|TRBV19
CASSIWGANTEAFF
TGTGCCAGTAGTATTTGGGGGGCGAACACTGAAGCTTTCTTT
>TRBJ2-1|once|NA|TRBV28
CASSQGGAKDEQFF
TGTGCCAGCAGTCAAGGGGGGGCTAAGGATGAGCAGTTCTTC
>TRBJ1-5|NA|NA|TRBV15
CATSRGGGGQPQHF
TGTGCCACCAGCAGAGGAGGGGGAGGCCAGCCCCAGCATTTT
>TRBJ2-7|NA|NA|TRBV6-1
CASSDEWRGFHEQYF
TGTGCCAGCAGTGATGAGTGGAGGGGGTTCCACGAGCAGTACTTC
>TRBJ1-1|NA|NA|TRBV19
CASSSPPGVNTEAFF
TGTGCCAGTAGTTCTCCGCCAGGAGTGAACACTGAAGCTTTCTTT
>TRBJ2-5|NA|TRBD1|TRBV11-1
CASVGQGEETQYF
TGTGCCAGCGTTGGACAGGGTGAAGAGACCCAGTACTTC
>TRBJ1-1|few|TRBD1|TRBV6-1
CASRRTGLTEAFF
TGTGCCAGCAGGAGGACAGGGCTCACTGAAGCTTTCTTT
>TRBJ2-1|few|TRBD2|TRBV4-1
CASSQDQASGSTEQFF
TGCGCCAGCAGCCAAGATCAGGCTAGCGGGAGTACTGAGCAGTTCTTC
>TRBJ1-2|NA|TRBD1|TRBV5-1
CASSFGSPGTGIRNYGYTF
TGCGCCAGCAGCTTTGGGAGTCCCGGGACAGGGATTAGGAACTATGGCTACACCTTC
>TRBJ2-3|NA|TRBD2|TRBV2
CASSAGLAVYTDTQYF
TGTGCCAGCAGTGCCGGACTAGCGGTCTACACAGATACGCAGTATTTT
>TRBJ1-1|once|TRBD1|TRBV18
CASSRTGNTEAFF
TGTGCCAGCTCCCGGACAGGGAACACTGAAGCTTTCTTT
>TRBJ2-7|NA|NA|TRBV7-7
CASSPGDTLSYEQYF
TGTGCTAGCAGCCCAGGGGACACATTATCTTACGAGCAGTACTTC
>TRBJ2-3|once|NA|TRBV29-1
CSATAGHGTDTQYF
TGCAGCGCGACAGCGGGCCATGGCACAGATACGCAGTATTTT
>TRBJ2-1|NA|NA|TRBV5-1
CASSEQYNEQFF
TGCGCCAGCAGCGAGCAGTACAATGAGCAGTTCTTC
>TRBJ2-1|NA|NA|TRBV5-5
CASSPGLPMGEQFF
TGTGCCAGCAGCCCGGGACTGCCTATGGGTGAGCAGTTCTTC
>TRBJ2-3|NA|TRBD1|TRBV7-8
CASSPRQGPDTQYF
TGTGCCAGCAGCCCACGACAGGGTCCAGATACGCAGTATTTT
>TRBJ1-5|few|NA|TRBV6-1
CASSESGVNSNQPQHF
TGTGCCAGCAGTGAATCTGGAGTTAATAGCAATCAGCCCCAGCATTTT
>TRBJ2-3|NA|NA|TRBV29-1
CSVGTVATDTQYF
TGCAGCGTTGGGACTGTGGCCACAGATACGCAGTATTTT
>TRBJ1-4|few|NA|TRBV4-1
CASSPSGTPGEKLFF
TGCGCCAGCAGCCCCTCCGGGACACCCGGTGAAAAACTGTTTTTT
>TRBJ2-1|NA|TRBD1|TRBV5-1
CASSLSGQTEYNEQFF
TGCGCCAGCAGTTTGTCGGGACAGACAGAATACAATGAGCAGTTCTTC
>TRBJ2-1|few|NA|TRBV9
CASSAGTRYNEQFF
TGTGCCAGCAGCGCCGGGACCAGATACAATGAGCAGTTCTTC
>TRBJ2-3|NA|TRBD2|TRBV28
CASSSPLAGGPGTQYF
TGTGCCAGCAGTTCCCCCCTGGCGGGAGGGCCAGGTACGCAGTATTTT
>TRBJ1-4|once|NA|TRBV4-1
CASSPYVGTNEKLFF
TGCGCCAGCAGCCCGTATGTGGGAACTAATGAAAAACTGTTTTTT
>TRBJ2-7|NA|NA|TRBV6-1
CASSGQSYEQYF
TGTGCCAGCAGTGGACAGTCCTACGAGCAGTACTTC
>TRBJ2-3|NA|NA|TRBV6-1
CASSESRGTDTQYF
TGTGCCAGCAGTGAAAGCAGAGGCACAGATACGCAGTATTTT
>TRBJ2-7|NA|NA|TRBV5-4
CASSLDGGTSGNEQYF
TGTGCCAGCAGCTTGGATGGCGGGACCTCAGGGAACGAGCAGTACTTC
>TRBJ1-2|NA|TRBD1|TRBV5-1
CASSPGTGENYGYTF
TGCGCCAGCAGCCCCGGGACAGGGGAGAACTATGGCTACACCTTC
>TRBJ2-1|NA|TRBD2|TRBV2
CASSAGTTYNEQFF
TGTGCCAGCAGTGCCGGGACTACTTACAATGAGCAGTTCTTC
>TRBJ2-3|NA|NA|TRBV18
CASSPGRVGTGTDTQYF
TGTGCCAGCTCACCGGGCCGCGTAGGGACTGGTACAGATACGCAGTATTTT
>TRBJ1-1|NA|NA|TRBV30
CAGEGNTEAFF
TGTGCCGGGGAGGGGAACACTGAAGCTTTCTTT
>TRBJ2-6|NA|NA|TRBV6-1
CASSPGLSGANVLTF
TGTGCCAGCAGTCCCGGTTTATCAGGGGCCAACGTCCTGACTTTC
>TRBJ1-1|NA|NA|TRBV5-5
CASSLLGAELNTEAFF
TGTGCCAGCAGCTTGTTAGGGGCAGAGTTGAACACTGAAGCTTTCTTT
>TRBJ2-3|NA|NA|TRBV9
CASSVGFGRLLDTQYF
TGTGCCAGCAGCGTAGGTTTCGGACGGTTGCTCGATACGCAGTATTTT
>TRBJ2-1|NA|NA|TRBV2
CASSEALRQTKDEQFF
TGTGCCAGCAGTGAAGCGCTTCGGCAGACGAAAGATGAGCAGTTCTTC
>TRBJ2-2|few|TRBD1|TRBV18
CASSPPKGQGRTGELFF
TGTGCCAGCTCACCACCGAAGGGACAGGGTAGAACCGGGGAGCTGTTTTTT
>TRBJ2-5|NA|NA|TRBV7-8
CASSLGRGYQETQYF
TGTGCCAGCAGCTTAGGACGCGGATACCAAGAGACCCAGTACTTC
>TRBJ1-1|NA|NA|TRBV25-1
CASSEFVTDEAFF
TGTGCCAGCAGTGAATTTGTGACAGACGAAGCTTTCTTT
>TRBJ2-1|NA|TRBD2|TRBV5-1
CASSPGLAGGYNEQFF
TGCGCCAGCAGCCCCGGACTAGCGGGGGGGTACAATGAGCAGTTCTTC
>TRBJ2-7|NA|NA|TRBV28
CASSLRAPYEQYF
TGTGCCAGCAGTTTACGGGCCCCCTACGAGCAGTACTTC
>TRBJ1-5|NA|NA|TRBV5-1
CASSPNGLDQPQHF
TGCGCCAGCAGCCCGAATGGACTAGATCAGCCCCAGCATTTT